This TCR beta chain came from a study of T cell repertoires in cytomegalovirus infection (dated by TCRdb to about 2019). Regarding the study in general: The HLA type of each donor mattered for the analysis, because public TCR beta signatures pointed to carriage of CMV infection along with the matching HLA type. The research as a whole found: The ex vivo response was dominated by HLA-C-restricted CMV-specific TCR beta clonotypes, which also provided the single most frequent clonotype in two of eight donors. Cumulative frequency of public TCR beta family members discriminated carriers of CMV infection plus the relevant HLA type in this cohort and an independent approximately 370-donor cohort.

Sequencer: Illumina HiSeq 1500. TCRdb reprocessed the public reads (quality trimming at Q25 with fastp, clone calling with MiXCR) and kept in-frame beta chains. Every entry covers one CDR3 protein and lists the most common genes and DNA from its rows. Counted in this sample were over 200,000 distinct CDR3 sequences; roughly 15% of them appeared once. The top ten constitute around 9.5% of the sample. This clonotype was observed many times. Its recognized antigen is unknown. No qualities accompany the bases; no much larger clone lies one base away. CDR1 and CDR2 are read off the germline V gene as SGHTA and FQGNSA. Between the V and J ends, shortened by 6 bases and 2 bases respectively, the junction contains 11 bases. CDR3 length: 13 amino acids, cysteine to phenylalanine. Only the CDR3 part of the read is kept: 39 bases, read in frame from the first base.

The receptor's source is a human donor in good health (CMV status not recorded). Some clones in this sample may be carry-over from other donors' samples. Sample: PBMCs. The sequence is built from TRBV7-2 and TRBJ2-7; possibly the D gene is TRBD2, per 5 matching bases. The CDR3 reads CASRHDGTYEQYF. The nucleotides are TGTGCCAGCAGGCATGACGGGACCTACGAGCAGTACTTC.